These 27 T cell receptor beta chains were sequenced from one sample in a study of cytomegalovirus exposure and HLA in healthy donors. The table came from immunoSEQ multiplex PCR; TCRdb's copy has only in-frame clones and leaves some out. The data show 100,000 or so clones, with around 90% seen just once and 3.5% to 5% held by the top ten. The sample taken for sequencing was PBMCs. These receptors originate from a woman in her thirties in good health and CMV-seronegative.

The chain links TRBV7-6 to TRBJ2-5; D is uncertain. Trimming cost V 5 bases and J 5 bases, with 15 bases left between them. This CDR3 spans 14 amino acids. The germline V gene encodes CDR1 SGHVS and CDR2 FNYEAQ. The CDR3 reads CASSPPGPLETQYF. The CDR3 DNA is TGTGCCAGCAGCCCCCCAGGCCCCTTGGAGACCCAGTACTTC. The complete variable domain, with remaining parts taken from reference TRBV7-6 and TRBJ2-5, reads GAGVSQSPRYKVTKRGQDVALRCDPISGHVSLYWYRQALGQGPEFLTYFNYEAQQDKSGLPNDRFSAERPEGSISTLTIQRTEQRDSAMYRCASSPPGPLETQYFGPGTRLLVL.

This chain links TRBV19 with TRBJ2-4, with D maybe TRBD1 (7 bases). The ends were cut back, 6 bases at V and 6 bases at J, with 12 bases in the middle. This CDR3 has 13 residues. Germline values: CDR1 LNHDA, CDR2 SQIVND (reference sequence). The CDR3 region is CASRAQGGNIQYF. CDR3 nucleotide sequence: TGTGCCAGTAGAGCCCAGGGGGGAAACATTCAGTACTTC.

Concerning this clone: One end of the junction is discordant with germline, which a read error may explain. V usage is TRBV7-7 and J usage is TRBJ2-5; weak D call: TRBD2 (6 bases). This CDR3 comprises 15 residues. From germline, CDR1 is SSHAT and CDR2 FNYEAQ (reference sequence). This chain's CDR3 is CASSASWREEETQYF. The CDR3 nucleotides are TGTGCTAGCAGTGCTAGTTGGCGGGAAGAAGAGACCCAGTACTTC.

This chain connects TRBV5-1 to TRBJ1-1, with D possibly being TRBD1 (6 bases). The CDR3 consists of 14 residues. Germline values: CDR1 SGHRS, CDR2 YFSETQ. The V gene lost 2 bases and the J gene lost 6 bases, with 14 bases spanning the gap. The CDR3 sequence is CASSFQGRNAEAFF. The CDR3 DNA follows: TGCGCCAGCAGCTTCCAGGGGCGCAACGCTGAAGCTTTCTTT.

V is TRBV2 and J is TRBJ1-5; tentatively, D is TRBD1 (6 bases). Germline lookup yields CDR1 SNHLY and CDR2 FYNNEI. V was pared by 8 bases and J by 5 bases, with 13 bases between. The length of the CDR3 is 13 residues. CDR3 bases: TGTGCCAGCCTCAGGGGTCTCGATCAGCCCCAGCATTTT. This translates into CASLRGLDQPQHF.

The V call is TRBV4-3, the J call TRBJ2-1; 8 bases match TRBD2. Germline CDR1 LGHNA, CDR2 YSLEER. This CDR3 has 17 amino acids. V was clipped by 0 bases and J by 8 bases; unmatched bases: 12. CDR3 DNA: TGCGCCAGCAGCCAAGATTTCTTCGGGAGGGTCCAGGATGAGCAGTTCTTC. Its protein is CASSQDFFGRVQDEQFF.

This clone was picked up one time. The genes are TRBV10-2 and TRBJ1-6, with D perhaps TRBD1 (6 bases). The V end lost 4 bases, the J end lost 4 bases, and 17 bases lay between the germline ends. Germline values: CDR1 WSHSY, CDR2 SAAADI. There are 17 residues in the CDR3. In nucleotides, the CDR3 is TGCGCCAGCAGTGTGAAACAGGGCGGAACTTATAATTCACCCCTCCACTTT. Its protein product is CASSVKQGGTYNSPLHF.

CDR3 nucleotide sequence: TGTGCCAGCAGTCACTTGACTAGCGGGAGTTTAGATACGCAGTATTTT. It codes for CASSHLTSGSLDTQYF. The chain couples TRBV2 to TRBJ2-3, with 12 bases fitting TRBD2. CDR1 and CDR2 (germline): SNHLY, FYNNEI. V gave up 5 bases and J gave up 5 bases; unmatched junction bases: 8. This CDR3 is built from 16 residues.

CDR3 nucleotides: TGCGCCAGCAGCTTGGGGGAGGGGTGGAAGACCCAGTACTTC. Translated: CASSLGEGWKTQYF. The chain recombines TRBV5-1 with TRBJ2-5, with 7 bases that match TRBD2. This CDR3 contains 14 residues. Germline lookup yields CDR1 SGHRS and CDR2 YFSETQ. The J segment lost 6 bases and the V segment lost 0 bases, leaving 5 bases of the junction unmatched.

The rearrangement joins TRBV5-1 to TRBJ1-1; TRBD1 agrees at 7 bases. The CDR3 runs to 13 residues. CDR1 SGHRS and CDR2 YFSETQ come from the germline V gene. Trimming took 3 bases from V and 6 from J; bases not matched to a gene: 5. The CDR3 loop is CASSWDSGSEAFF. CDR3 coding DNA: TGCGCCAGCAGCTGGGACAGCGGATCTGAAGCTTTCTTT. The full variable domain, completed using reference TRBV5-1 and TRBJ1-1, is KAGVTQTPRYLIKTRGQQVTLSCSPISGHRSVSWYQQTPGQGLQFLFEYFSETQRNKGNFPGRFSGRQFSNSRSEMNVSTLELGDSALYLCASSWDSGSEAFFGQGTRLTVV.

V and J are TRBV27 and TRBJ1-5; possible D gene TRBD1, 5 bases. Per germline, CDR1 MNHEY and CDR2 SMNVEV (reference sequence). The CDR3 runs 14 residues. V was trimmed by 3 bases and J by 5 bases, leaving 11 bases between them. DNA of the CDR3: TGTGCCAGCAGTTTCCCCCCAGGGTATCAGCCCCAGCATTTT. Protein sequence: CASSFPPGYQPQHF.

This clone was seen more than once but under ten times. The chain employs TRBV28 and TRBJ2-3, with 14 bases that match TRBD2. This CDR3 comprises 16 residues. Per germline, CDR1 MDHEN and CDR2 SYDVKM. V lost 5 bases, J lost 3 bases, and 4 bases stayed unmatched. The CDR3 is CASSLRTSGRTDTQYF. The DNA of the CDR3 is TGTGCCAGCAGTCTACGGACTAGCGGGAGGACAGATACGCAGTATTTT.

CDR3 loop: CASSFSYEQYF. The CDR3 DNA follows: TGTGCCAGCAGCTTTAGCTACGAGCAGTACTTC. The chain uses TRBV5-6 and TRBJ2-7; D call uncertain. The CDR3 spans 11 residues. The V end was cut by 2 bases, the J end by 3 bases, with 3 bases between. Per the germline V gene, CDR1 is SGHDT and CDR2 is YYEEEE.

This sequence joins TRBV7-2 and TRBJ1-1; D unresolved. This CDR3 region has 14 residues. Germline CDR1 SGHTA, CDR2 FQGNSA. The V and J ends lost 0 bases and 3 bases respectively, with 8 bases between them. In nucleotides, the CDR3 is TGTGCCAGCAGCTTAGCGGCGGATTACACTGAAGCTTTCTTT. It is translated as CASSLAADYTEAFF.

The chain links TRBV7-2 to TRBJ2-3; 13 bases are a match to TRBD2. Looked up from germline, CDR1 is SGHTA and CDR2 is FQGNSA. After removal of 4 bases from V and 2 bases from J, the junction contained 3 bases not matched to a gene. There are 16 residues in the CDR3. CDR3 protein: CASSSGLAGFTDTQYF. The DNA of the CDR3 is TGTGCCAGCAGCTCGGGACTAGCGGGGTTCACAGATACGCAGTATTTT.

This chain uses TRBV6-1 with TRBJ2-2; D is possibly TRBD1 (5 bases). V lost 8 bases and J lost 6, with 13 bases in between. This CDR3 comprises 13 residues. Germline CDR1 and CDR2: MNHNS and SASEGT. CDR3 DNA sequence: TGTGCCAGCGCTCAGGGTGGCCCCGGGGAGCTGTTTTTT. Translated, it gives CASAQGGPGELFF.

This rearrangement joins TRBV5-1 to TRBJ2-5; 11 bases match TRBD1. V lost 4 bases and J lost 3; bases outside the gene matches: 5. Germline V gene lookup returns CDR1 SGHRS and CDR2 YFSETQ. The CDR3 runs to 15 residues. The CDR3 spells CASSTPGQGEETQYF. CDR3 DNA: TGCGCCAGCAGCACGCCGGGACAGGGGGAAGAGACCCAGTACTTC.

CDR3 in amino acids: CASSYTTLFDEQFF. For the CDR3, the DNA is TGTGCCAGCAGTTACACCACTCTATTCGATGAGCAGTTCTTC. The chain couples TRBV6-5 to TRBJ2-1; no clear D gene. CDR1 MNHEY and CDR2 SVGAGI come from the germline V gene. Trimming left V 2 bases short and J 8 bases short, with 13 bases between. The CDR3 runs 14 residues.

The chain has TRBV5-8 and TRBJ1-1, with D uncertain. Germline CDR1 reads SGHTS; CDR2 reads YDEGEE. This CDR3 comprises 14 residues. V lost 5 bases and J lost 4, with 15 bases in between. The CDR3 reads CASRVGGFATEAFF. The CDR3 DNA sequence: TGTGCCAGCAGGGTCGGAGGGTTTGCCACTGAAGCTTTCTTT.

This CDR3 reads CASSFESGANYEQYF. CDR3 nucleotide sequence: TGTGCCAGCAGTTTCGAATCAGGTGCCAATTACGAGCAGTACTTC. The chain couples TRBV6-5 to TRBJ2-7; D unresolved. The CDR3 covers 15 residues. CDR1 MNHEY and CDR2 SVGAGI come from the germline V gene. Trimming took 4 bases from V and 4 from J, leaving 17 bases between them.

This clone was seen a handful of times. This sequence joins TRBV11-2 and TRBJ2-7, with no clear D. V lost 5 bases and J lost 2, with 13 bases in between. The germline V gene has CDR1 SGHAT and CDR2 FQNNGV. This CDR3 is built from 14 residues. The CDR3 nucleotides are TGTGCCAGCAGCACGGTCGCGCAGGCCTACGAGCAGTACTTC. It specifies CASSTVAQAYEQYF.

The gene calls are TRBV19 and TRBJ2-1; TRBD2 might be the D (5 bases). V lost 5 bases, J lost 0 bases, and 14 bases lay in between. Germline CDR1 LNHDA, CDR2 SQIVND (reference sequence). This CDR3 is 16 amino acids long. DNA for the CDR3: TGTGCCAGTAGTTCATCGGGATACCCCTCCTACAATGAGCAGTTCTTC. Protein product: CASSSSGYPSYNEQFF.

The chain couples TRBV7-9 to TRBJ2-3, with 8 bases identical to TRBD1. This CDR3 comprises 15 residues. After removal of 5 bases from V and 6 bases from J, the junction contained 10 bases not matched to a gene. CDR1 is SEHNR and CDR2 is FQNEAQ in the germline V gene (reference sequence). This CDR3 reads CASSPPQGASDTQYF. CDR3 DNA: TGTGCCAGCAGCCCACCGCAGGGGGCATCGGATACGCAGTATTTT.

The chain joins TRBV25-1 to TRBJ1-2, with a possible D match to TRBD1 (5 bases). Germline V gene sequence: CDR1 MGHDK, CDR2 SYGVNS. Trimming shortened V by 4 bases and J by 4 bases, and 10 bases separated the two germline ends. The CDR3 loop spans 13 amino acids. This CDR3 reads CASSGDSGYGYTF. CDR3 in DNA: TGTGCCAGCAGTGGGGACTCGGGCTATGGCTACACCTTC.

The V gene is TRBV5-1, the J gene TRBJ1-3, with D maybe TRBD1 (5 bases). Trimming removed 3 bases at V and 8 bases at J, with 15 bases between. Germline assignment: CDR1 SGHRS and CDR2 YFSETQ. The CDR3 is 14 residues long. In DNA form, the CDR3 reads TGCGCCAGCAGCTATGTAGGGGCCGGTGACACCATATATTTT. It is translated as CASSYVGAGDTIYF.

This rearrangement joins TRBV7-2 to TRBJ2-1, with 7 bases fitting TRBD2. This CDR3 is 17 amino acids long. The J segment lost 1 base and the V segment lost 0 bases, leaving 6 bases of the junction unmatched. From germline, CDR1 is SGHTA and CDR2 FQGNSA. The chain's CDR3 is CASSLALAGVSYNEQFF. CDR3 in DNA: TGTGCCAGCAGCTTAGCGTTGGCGGGAGTGTCCTACAATGAGCAGTTCTTC.

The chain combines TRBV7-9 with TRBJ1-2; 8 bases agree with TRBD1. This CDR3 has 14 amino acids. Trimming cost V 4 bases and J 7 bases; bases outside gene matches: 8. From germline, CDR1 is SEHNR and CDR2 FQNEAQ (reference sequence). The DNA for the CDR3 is TGTGCCAGCAGCTCGCAGGGGGCGCAGGGTGGCTACACCTTC. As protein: CASSSQGAQGGYTF.